This T cell receptor beta chain came from a study of graft-versus-host responses after intestinal transplantation (dated by TCRdb to about 2021). About the study as a whole: Multivisceral, liver-intestinal, or isolated intestinal transplants were received by the recipients. Of the 20 to 30 intestinal transplant recipients enrolled in the cohort, one of whom was a retransplant, a few patients without pretransplant specimens were excluded. Donor T cell macrochimerism was defined as a peak of at least 4% donor T cells among recipient peripheral blood mononuclear cells. Anti-thymocyte globulin induction was given to all recipients, followed by maintenance tacrolimus and steroids for around three years. Rather than being sequenced by the commercial service, samples from a few later patients were sequenced in-house on an Illumina MiSeq and processed with MiXCR. Alloreactive clones were identified by sequencing pre-transplant mixed lymphocyte reaction products and comparing them with unstimulated pre-transplant donor and recipient T cells. Bulk TCR-beta CDR3 sequencing was used to track graft-versus-host and host-versus-graft alloreactive T cell clones in the graft, circulation and bone marrow after intestinal transplantation. Study-wide conclusions, independent of this receptor: GvH clones turned up in recipient bone marrow, with some appearing earlier in ileal mucosa or blood, a pattern consistent with an intestinal mucosal origin. In the allografts of patients with donor T cell macrochimerism, GvH to HvG T cell clonal ratios were high. Conclusions were limited by the relatively low number and heterogeneity of intestinal transplant patients. Peak levels of circulating GvH clones were associated with declines in HvG clones early after transplant.

Concerning this clone: The antigen it recognizes is unknown. No much larger clone is present one base from it, and per-base qualities are unavailable.

According to the study, the label for this sample's time point signals: cells obtained before transplantation from donor or recipient. CD3+CD4+ and CD3+CD8+ populations were FACS-sorted from unstimulated pre-transplant donor and recipient cells taken from spleen or lymph nodes. The method behind the library was the immunoSEQ multiplex PCR assay. For most patients, genomic DNA was isolated using the Qiagen DNeasy Blood and Tissue Kit and was shipped frozen to Adaptive Biotechnologies for TCR sequencing. Adaptive Biotechnologies carried out high-throughput TCR-beta CDR3 sequencing of genomic DNA for most patients. In the authors' own workflow: Adaptive's ImmunoSEQ software supplied the TCR sequencing data for around 17 patients, while MiXCR and VDJtools were used to process a few other patients. To correct CD4 versus CD8 sorting errors, sequences present in both subsets at a frequency ratio below 5:1 were removed. CDR3 nucleotide sequences shared between donor and recipient were removed because their origin could not be assigned. To count as alloreactive, a clone needed at least 2-fold expansion over unstimulated cells and a minimum CFSE-low frequency of 0.002% (template counts) or 0.001% (read counts). A clone was considered mappable if detected in the sequenced pre-transplant spleen, lymph node, or MLR CFSE-low populations of the donor or recipient. The cumulative frequency of alloreactive clones was calculated as a percentage of all sequences, weighted by copy number. Not all clones reach the TCRdb copy of this immuneACCESS table, which keeps in-frame sequences only. Checked studies attribute under half of the gap to unresolved V genes and leave the rest unexplained. The V and J calls and the clone size are those of that table, but D and trimming were determined from the DNA. The sample table contains roughly 89,000 clones; only one count was recorded for about 94% of them. 0.15% to 0.2% of the sample rests with the top ten.

Looking up the germline V gene yields CDR1 SQVTM and CDR2 ANQGSEA. V trim: 7 bases; J trim: 2 bases; unmatched bases: 2. The CDR3 covers 13 residues, taking in both the cysteine and the phenylalanine. Only the CDR3 DNA stays, 39 bases, in frame from base 1. This sequence originates from a human donor who received an intestinal transplant. The material sequenced was unstimulated CD4+ T cells sorted from spleen or lymph node cells, taken before intestinal transplant. The sequence links TRBV29-1 to TRBJ2-6; the junction holds 7 bases that match TRBD1. The CDR3 has the sequence CSAGTAGANVLTF. The sequence in DNA is TGCAGCGCCGGGACAGCTGGGGCCAACGTCCTGACTTTC.